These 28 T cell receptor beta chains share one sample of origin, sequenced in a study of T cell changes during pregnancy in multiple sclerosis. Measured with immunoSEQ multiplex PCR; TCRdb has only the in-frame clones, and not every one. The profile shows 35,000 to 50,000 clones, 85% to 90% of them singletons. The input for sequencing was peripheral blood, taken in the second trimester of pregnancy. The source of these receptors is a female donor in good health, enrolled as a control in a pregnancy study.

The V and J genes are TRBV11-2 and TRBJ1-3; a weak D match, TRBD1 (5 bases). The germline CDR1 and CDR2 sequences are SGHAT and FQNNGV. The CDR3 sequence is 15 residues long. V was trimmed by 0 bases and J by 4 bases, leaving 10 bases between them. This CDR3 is CASSLEAGRGNTIYF. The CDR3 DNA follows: TGTGCCAGCAGCTTAGAAGCAGGGAGGGGAAACACCATATATTTT.

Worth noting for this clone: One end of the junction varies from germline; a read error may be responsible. CDR3 sequence (DNA): TGTGCCAGCAGTTTAGGGGTTCGATCGGGCGAGCAGTACTTC. Translation gives CASSLGVRSGEQYF. This rearrangement joins TRBV13 to TRBJ2-7, with TRBD1 as a possible D gene (5 bases). Germline assignment: CDR1 PRHDT and CDR2 FYEKMQ (reference sequence). The CDR3 contains 14 residues.

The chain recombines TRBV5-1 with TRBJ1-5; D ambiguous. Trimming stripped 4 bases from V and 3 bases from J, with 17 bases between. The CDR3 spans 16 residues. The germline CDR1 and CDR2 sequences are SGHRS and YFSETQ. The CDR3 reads CASSPGFGRNNQPQHF. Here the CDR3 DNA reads TGCGCCAGCAGCCCGGGGTTTGGCAGAAACAATCAGCCCCAGCATTTT.

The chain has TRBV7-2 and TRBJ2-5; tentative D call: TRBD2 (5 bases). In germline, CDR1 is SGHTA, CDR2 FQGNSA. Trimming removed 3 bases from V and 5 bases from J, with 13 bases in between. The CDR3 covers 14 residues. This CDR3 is CASSFMSSGETQYF. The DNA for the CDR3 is TGTGCCAGCAGCTTTATGAGCTCGGGGGAGACCCAGTACTTC.

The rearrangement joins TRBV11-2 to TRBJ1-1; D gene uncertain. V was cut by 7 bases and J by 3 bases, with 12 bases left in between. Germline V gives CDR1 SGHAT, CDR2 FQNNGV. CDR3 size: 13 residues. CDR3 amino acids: CASTPGVDTEAFF. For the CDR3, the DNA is TGTGCCAGCACCCCCGGGGTTGACACTGAAGCTTTCTTT.

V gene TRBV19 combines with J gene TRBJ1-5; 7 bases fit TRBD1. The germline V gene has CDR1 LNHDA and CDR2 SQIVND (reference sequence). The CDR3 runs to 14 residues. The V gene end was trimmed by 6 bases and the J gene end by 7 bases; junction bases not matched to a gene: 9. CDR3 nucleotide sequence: TGTGCCAGTAGCCGACAGGGTTTGAGGCAGCCCCAGCATTTT. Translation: CASSRQGLRQPQHF.

CDR3 bases: TGTGCCAGTCGTGACGGGGTCTGGACTGAAGCTTTCTTT. This sequence encodes CASRDGVWTEAFF. The J gene is TRBJ1-1, the V gene TRBV19; no firm D call. Germline lookup yields CDR1 LNHDA and CDR2 SQIVND (reference sequence). The CDR3 runs to 13 residues. V lost 8 bases to trimming and J lost 5 bases, with 15 bases between them.

The CDR3 loop reads CASSQDQAGYQPQHF. The CDR3 DNA sequence: TGTGCCAGCAGCCAAGATCAGGCAGGATATCAGCCCCAGCATTTT. The chain carries TRBV4-2 and TRBJ1-5, with no clear D. Trimming stripped 0 bases from V and 5 bases from J, with 11 bases between. The length of the CDR3 is 15 residues. CDR1 LGHNA and CDR2 YNFKEQ come from the germline V gene.

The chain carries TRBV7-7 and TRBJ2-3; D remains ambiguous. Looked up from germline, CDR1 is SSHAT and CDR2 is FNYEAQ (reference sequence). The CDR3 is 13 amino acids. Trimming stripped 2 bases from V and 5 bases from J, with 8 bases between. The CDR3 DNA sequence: TGTGCCAGCAGCTTAAATACCGGAGATACGCAGTATTTT. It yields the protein CASSLNTGDTQYF.

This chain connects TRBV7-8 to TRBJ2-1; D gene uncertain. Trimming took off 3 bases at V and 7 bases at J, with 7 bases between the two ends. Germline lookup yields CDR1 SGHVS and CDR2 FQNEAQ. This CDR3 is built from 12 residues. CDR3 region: CASSFRLNEQFF. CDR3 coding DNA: TGTGCCAGCAGCTTCCGACTTAATGAGCAGTTCTTC.

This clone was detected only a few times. This CDR3 reads CASRSDGLNTEAFF. The CDR3 DNA reads TGTGCCAGCAGAAGCGATGGGTTGAACACTGAAGCTTTCTTT. The rearrangement uses TRBV2 and TRBJ1-1; D is undetermined. CDR1 and CDR2 from the germline V gene are SNHLY and FYNNEI. CDR3 size: 14 residues. Trimming left V 6 bases short and J 0 bases short, with 11 bases between. The full variable domain, with the rest looked up from reference TRBV2 and TRBJ1-1, is EPEVTQTPSHQVTQMGQEVILRCVPISNHLYFYWYRQILGQKVEFLVSFYNNEISEKSEIFDDQFSVERPDGSNFTLKIRSTKLEDSAMYFCASRSDGLNTEAFFGQGTRLTVV.

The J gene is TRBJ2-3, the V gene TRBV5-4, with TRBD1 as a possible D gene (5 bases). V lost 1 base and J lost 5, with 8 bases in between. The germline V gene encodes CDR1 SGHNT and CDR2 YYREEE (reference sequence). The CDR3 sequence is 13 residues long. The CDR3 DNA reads TGTGCCAGCAGCTTGAAGGGGATAGATACGCAGTATTTT. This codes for CASSLKGIDTQYF.

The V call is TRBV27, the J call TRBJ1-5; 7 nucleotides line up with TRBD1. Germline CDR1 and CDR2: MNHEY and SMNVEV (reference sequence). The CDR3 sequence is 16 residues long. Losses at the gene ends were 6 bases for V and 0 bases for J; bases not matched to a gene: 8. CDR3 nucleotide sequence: TGTGCCAGCAGGAACAAAGGGACAGCTAGCAATCAGCCCCAGCATTTT. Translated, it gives CASRNKGTASNQPQHF.

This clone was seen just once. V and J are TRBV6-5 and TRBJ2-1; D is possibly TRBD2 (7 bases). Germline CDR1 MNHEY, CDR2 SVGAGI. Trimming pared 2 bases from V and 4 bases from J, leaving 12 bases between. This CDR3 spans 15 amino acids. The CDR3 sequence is CASSYEGGRYNEQFF. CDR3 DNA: TGTGCCAGCAGTTACGAGGGGGGGCGTTACAATGAGCAGTTCTTC.

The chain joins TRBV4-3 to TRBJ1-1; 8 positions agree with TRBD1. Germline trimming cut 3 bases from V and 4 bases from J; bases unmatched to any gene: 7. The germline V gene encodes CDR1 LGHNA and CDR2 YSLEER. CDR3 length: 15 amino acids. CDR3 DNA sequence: TGCGCCAGCAGCCAGGGGGGACAGGCGGCCACTGAAGCTTTCTTT. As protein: CASSQGGQAATEAFF.

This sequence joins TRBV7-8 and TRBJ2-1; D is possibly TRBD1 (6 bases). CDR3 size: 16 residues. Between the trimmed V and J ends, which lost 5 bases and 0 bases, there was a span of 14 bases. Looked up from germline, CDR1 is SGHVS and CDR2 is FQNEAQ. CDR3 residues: CASSKTGFSSYNEQFF. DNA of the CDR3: TGTGCCAGCAGCAAGACAGGCTTTAGCTCCTACAATGAGCAGTTCTTC. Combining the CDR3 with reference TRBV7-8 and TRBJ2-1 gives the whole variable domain GAGVSQSPRYKVAKRGQDVALRCDPISGHVSLFWYQQALGQGPEFLTYFQNEAQLDKSGLPSDRFFAERPEGSVSTLKIQRTQQEDSAVYLCASSKTGFSSYNEQFFGPGTRLTVL.

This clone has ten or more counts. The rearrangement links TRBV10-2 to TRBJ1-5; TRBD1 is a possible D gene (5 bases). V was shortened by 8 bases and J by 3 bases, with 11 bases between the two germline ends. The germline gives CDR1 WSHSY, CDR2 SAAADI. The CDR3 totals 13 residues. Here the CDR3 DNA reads TGCGCCAGCTATCCAGGGAACAATCAGCCCCAGCATTTT. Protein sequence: CASYPGNNQPQHF.

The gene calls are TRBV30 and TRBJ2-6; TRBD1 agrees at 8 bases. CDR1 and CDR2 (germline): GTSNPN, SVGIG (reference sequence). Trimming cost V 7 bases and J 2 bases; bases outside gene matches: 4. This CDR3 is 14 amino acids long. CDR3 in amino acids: CALDRDAGANVLTF. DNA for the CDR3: TGTGCCTTGGACAGGGACGCTGGGGCCAACGTCCTGACTTTC.

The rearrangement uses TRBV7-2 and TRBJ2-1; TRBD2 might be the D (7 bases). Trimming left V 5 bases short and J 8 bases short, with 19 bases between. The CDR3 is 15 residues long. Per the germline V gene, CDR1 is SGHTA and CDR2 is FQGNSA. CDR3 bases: TGTGCCAGCAGCCCCTTAGGGGGAGGGAGGGATGAGCAGTTCTTC. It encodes CASSPLGGGRDEQFF.

CDR3 region: CASSYTQGSYEQYF. CDR3 nucleotide sequence: TGTGCCAGCAGCTACACACAGGGATCCTACGAGCAGTACTTC. The chain employs TRBV5-6 and TRBJ2-7; possibly TRBD1 for D (6 bases). CDR1 and CDR2 (germline): SGHDT, YYEEEE. There are 14 residues in the CDR3. V was trimmed by 3 bases and J by 1 base, leaving 11 bases between them.

The CDR3: CASSLGLAGGGEQFF. Here the CDR3 DNA reads TGTGCCAGCAGCCTGGGGCTAGCGGGAGGGGGTGAGCAGTTCTTC. The rearrangement uses TRBV11-2 and TRBJ2-1, with 12 bases identical to TRBD2. The CDR3 has 15 amino acids. Germline values: CDR1 SGHAT, CDR2 FQNNGV. The V and J ends lost 5 bases and 9 bases, in that order; junction bases with no gene match: 8.

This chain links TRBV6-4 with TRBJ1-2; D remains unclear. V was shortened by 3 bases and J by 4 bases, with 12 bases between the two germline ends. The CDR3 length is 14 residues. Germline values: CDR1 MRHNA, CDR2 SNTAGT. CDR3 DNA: TGTGCCAGCAGTGAAGCGGCAGGAACCTATGGCTACACCTTC. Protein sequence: CASSEAAGTYGYTF.

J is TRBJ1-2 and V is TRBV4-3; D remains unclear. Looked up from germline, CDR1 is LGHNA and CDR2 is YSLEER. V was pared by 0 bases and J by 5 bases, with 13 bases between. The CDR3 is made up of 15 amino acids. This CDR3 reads CASSQDREGKYGYTF. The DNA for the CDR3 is TGCGCCAGCAGCCAAGATAGAGAGGGCAAATATGGCTACACCTTC.

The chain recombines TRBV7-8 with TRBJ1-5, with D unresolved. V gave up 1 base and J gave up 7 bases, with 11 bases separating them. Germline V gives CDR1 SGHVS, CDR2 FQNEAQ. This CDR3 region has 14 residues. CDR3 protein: CASSLGGGEQPQHF. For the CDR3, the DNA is TGTGCCAGCAGCTTAGGCGGCGGGGAGCAGCCCCAGCATTTT.

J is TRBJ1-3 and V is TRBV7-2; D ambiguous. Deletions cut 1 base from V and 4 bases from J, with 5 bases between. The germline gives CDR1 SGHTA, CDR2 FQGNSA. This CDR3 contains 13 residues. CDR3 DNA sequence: TGTGCCAGCAGCTTAGGAGGAGGAAACACCATATATTTT. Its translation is CASSLGGGNTIYF.

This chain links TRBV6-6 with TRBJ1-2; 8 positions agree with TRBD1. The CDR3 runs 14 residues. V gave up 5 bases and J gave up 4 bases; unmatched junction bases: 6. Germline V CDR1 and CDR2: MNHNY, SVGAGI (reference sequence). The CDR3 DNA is TGTGCCAGCAGTCGGGACAGGAGCCTCTATGGCTACACCTTC. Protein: CASSRDRSLYGYTF.

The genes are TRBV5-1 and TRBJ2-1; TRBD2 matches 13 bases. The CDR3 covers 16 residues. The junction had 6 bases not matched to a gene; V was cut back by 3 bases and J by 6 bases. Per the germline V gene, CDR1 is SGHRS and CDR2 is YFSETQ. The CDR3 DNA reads TGCGCCAGCAGCTCAGGACTAGCGGGAGAAAGCAATGAGCAGTTCTTC. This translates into CASSSGLAGESNEQFF. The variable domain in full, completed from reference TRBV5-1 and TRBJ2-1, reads KAGVTQTPRYLIKTRGQQVTLSCSPISGHRSVSWYQQTPGQGLQFLFEYFSETQRNKGNFPGRFSGRQFSNSRSEMNVSTLELGDSALYLCASSSGLAGESNEQFFGPGTRLTVL.

The CDR3 nucleotides read TGTGCCAGCTCACCAGAACTCTACGAGCAGTACTTC. Amino acids: CASSPELYEQYF. This sequence joins TRBV18 and TRBJ2-7, with D hard to call. The V and J ends lost 2 bases and 3 bases respectively, with 5 bases between them. The germline gives CDR1 KGHSH, CDR2 LQKENI. This CDR3 has 12 amino acids.